The 11 T cell receptor beta chains in this list originate from one sample, sequenced in a study of T cell responses to AZD1222 COVID-19 vaccine. Method: immunoSEQ multiplex PCR; TCRdb's copy keeps in-frame clones and lacks some. The sample includes some 110,000 clones, about 90% of them seen just once. The starting material was peripheral blood, obtained 28 days after the second AZD1222 dose. Source of these receptors: an adult who received the AZD1222 COVID-19 vaccine.

This clone was seen just once. The chain recombines TRBV4-1 with TRBJ1-5; TRBD1 might be the D (5 bases). The germline V and J ends were trimmed by 3 bases and 7 bases, with 16 bases remaining between them. This CDR3 region has 15 residues. Germline V gene data show CDR1 as MGHRA and CDR2 as YSYEKL. The CDR3 DNA is TGCGCCAGCAGCCATCAGGACATCCCGAGCCAGCCCCAGCATTTT. It codes for CASSHQDIPSQPQHF.

In this sample, this clone turned up a few times. This chain links TRBV28 with TRBJ1-1; 7 bases align to TRBD1. Germline loops: CDR1 MDHEN, CDR2 SYDVKM. The length of the CDR3 is 13 residues. With V trimmed by 8 bases and J by 6 bases, 9 bases remained unmatched. CDR3 coding DNA: TGTGCCAGCGGTAACAGGGGATACCCTGAAGCTTTCTTT. Translation: CASGNRGYPEAFF.

This CDR3 reads CASSTSGVANHEQYF. The DNA of the CDR3 is TGTGCCAGCAGCACCTCCGGGGTGGCGAACCACGAGCAGTACTTC. The chain uses TRBV7-9 and TRBJ2-7, with D maybe TRBD2 (5 bases). Trimming took 5 bases from V and 5 from J, leaving 19 bases between them. CDR3 size: 15 residues. The germline V gene has CDR1 SEHNR and CDR2 FQNEAQ (reference sequence).

The J gene is TRBJ2-7, the V gene TRBV5-5, with TRBD1 as a possible D gene (6 bases). V dropped 4 bases and J dropped 4 bases, with 18 bases sitting between them. Germline V gene sequence: CDR1 SGHKS, CDR2 YYEKEE (reference sequence). This CDR3 is 15 amino acids long. In nucleotides, the CDR3 is TGTGCCAGCAGCCCGGGACACCAAACTGTATACGAGCAGTACTTC. Protein sequence: CASSPGHQTVYEQYF.

The V gene is TRBV10-1, the J gene TRBJ1-1; 10 bases are a match to TRBD1. The trim removed 1 base at V and 6 bases at J, leaving 11 bases unmatched. The CDR3 covers 17 residues. Germline lookup yields CDR1 WNHNN and CDR2 SYGVQD (reference sequence). For the CDR3, the DNA is TGCGCCAGCAGTGAGTTTCCTACCGGGACAGGGGTATCTGAAGCTTTCTTT. This translates into CASSEFPTGTGVSEAFF.

Relative to its sample, this clone is medium-sized (0.01 to 0.1%). This chain links TRBV19 with TRBJ1-5; D is perhaps TRBD1 (5 bases). This CDR3 region has 15 residues. Trimming removed 1 base at V and 7 bases at J, with 14 bases between. Per germline, CDR1 LNHDA and CDR2 SQIVND (reference sequence). CDR3 coding DNA: TGTGCCAGTAGTATAGGCGAGGGGCGAGGGCAGCCCCAGCATTTT. It encodes CASSIGEGRGQPQHF.

This chain uses TRBV9 with TRBJ2-1; D is unclear. Trimming pared 3 bases from V and 2 bases from J, leaving 9 bases between. Per germline, CDR1 SGDLS and CDR2 YYNGEE. The CDR3 contains 14 residues. Here the CDR3 reads CASSASRAYNEQFF. The CDR3 nucleotides read TGTGCCAGCAGCGCCTCCCGGGCCTACAATGAGCAGTTCTTC.

The chain recombines TRBV14 with TRBJ1-2; 7 bases map to TRBD1. Germline V gene data show CDR1 as SGHDN and CDR2 as FVKESK. V was pared by 3 bases and J by 2 bases, with 6 bases of the junction left unmatched. This CDR3 contains 15 residues. Here the CDR3 reads CASSHKQGWNYGYTF. DNA of the CDR3: TGTGCCAGCAGCCACAAACAGGGGTGGAACTATGGCTACACCTTC.

CDR3 coding DNA: TGTGCCAGCAGCGTTTCCGCTCTAGATACGCAGTATTTT. Its protein product is CASSVSALDTQYF. The V gene is TRBV9, the J gene TRBJ2-3; D uncertain. Between the trimmed V and J ends, which lost 2 bases and 5 bases, there was a span of 9 bases. The CDR3 spans 13 residues. Per germline, CDR1 SGDLS and CDR2 YYNGEE.

The rearrangement links TRBV5-4 to TRBJ1-3; D is undetermined. This CDR3 spans 14 amino acids. Looked up from germline, CDR1 is SGHNT and CDR2 is YYREEE (reference sequence). V was pared by 4 bases and J by 2 bases, with 10 bases between. The CDR3, as DNA: TGTGCCAGCAGCCCCGGGGAAACTGGAAACACCATATATTTT. Translation: CASSPGETGNTIYF.

Comment on this clone: At one end, the junction sequence differs from germline, possibly due to a read error. This chain joins TRBV3-1 (or the pseudogene TRBV3-2) and TRBJ1-3; unclear D gene. Germline lookup yields CDR1 LGHDT and CDR2 YNNKEL (reference sequence). The length of the CDR3 is 14 residues. The CDR3 loop reads CASSLIHPTNTIYF. CDR3 DNA: TGTGCAAGCAGCCTGATCCACCCAACCAACACCATATATTTT.